What follows are 25 T cell receptor beta chains derived from one specimen sequenced in a study of blood T cell repertoires in COVID-19. Generated by immunoSEQ multiplex PCR, the TCRdb table keeps only in-frame clones and is missing some. The profile shows roughly 520,000 clones, roughly 90% of them singletons. The source material was PBMCs or T cells enriched from blood (not recorded which). The receptor set was obtained from a woman between 40 and 50 years old who had recovered from COVID-19.

The rearrangement links TRBV14 to TRBJ1-1, with 7 positions matching TRBD1. The CDR3 sequence is 15 residues long. Germline CDR1 SGHDN, CDR2 FVKESK. Trimming took 2 bases from V and 6 from J; bases not matched to a gene: 9. This chain's CDR3 is CASSQMTGISAEAFF. As DNA, the CDR3 is TGTGCCAGCAGCCAAATGACAGGGATAAGCGCTGAAGCTTTCTTT.

V is TRBV11-2 and J is TRBJ1-6; D remains ambiguous. The CDR3 is made up of 15 amino acids. Trimming stripped 1 base from V and 0 bases from J, with 4 bases between. CDR1 is SGHAT, CDR2 FQNNGV, per germline. The CDR3 sequence is CASSLVSSYNSPLHF. CDR3 nucleotide sequence: TGTGCCAGCAGCTTAGTCAGCTCCTATAATTCACCCCTCCACTTT.

The chain combines TRBV11-2 with TRBJ2-2; a possible D gene is TRBD2 (6 bases). CDR1 is SGHAT and CDR2 is FQNNGV in the germline V gene. The CDR3 runs 14 residues. Trimming shortened V by 5 bases and J by 1 base, and 8 bases separated the two germline ends. CDR3 region: CASSRDLNTGELFF. The CDR3 DNA is TGTGCCAGCAGCCGGGACTTGAACACCGGGGAGCTGTTTTTT. Looking up the rest from reference TRBV11-2 and TRBJ2-2 gives the full variable domain: EAGVAQSPRYKIIEKRQSVAFWCNPISGHATLYWYQQILGQGPKLLIQFQNNGVVDDSQLPKDRFSAERLKGVDSTLKIQPAKLEDSAVYLCASSRDLNTGELFFGEGSRLTVL.

V usage is TRBV7-2 and J usage is TRBJ2-7; 7 nucleotides agree with TRBD2. V was pared by 5 bases and J by 4 bases, with 5 bases of the junction left unmatched. In germline, CDR1 is SGHTA, CDR2 FQGNSA. The CDR3 is 13 amino acids. The CDR3 reads CASSRPAGYEQYF. In nucleotides, the CDR3 is TGTGCCAGCAGCCGGCCAGCGGGATACGAGCAGTACTTC.

V usage is TRBV2 and J usage is TRBJ1-2, with D tentatively TRBD1 (6 bases). The CDR3 runs 13 residues. The V end lost 5 bases, the J end lost 3 bases, and 10 bases lay between the germline ends. Germline V gives CDR1 SNHLY, CDR2 FYNNEI. CDR3: CASSIRTDYGYTF. The CDR3 DNA reads TGTGCCAGCAGTATAAGGACAGACTATGGCTACACCTTC.

The chain carries TRBV27 and TRBJ2-7; 9 bases map to TRBD1. Germline assignment: CDR1 MNHEY and CDR2 SMNVEV (reference sequence). This CDR3 is built from 14 residues. Trimming took 4 bases from V and 3 from J; bases not matched to a gene: 4. For the CDR3, the DNA is TGTGCCAGCAGTTCCCGGGACAGGGTCTACGAGCAGTACTTC. Its translation is CASSSRDRVYEQYF.

The chain couples TRBV3-1 (or the pseudogene TRBV3-2) to TRBJ1-1, with a possible D match to TRBD1 (5 bases). The length of the CDR3 is 16 residues. The germline V and J ends were trimmed by 2 bases and 1 base, with 14 bases remaining between them. Germline V gene data show CDR1 as LGHDT and CDR2 as YNNKEL (reference sequence). CDR3 in DNA: TGTGCCAGCAGCCAATACAGGAGGGGATCGAACACTGAAGCTTTCTTT. Encoded protein: CASSQYRRGSNTEAFF.

The chain uses TRBV5-4 and TRBJ2-1; TRBD2 is a possible D gene (5 bases). Germline V gene sequence: CDR1 SGHNT, CDR2 YYREEE (reference sequence). The V end was cut by 3 bases, the J end by 5 bases, with 21 bases between. The CDR3 spans 17 residues. CDR3 protein: CASSSQKGSPRHNEQFF. The CDR3 nucleotides are TGTGCCAGCAGCTCCCAAAAAGGGAGTCCACGTCACAATGAGCAGTTCTTC.

This clone occurred a few times. The chain combines TRBV7-9 with TRBJ1-2; TRBD1 matches 11 bases. The J segment lost 8 bases and the V segment lost 5 bases, leaving 7 bases of the junction unmatched. From germline, CDR1 is SEHNR and CDR2 FQNEAQ (reference sequence). The CDR3 runs to 14 residues. The DNA of the CDR3 is TGTGCCAGCAGCGCCGGACAGGGGGCTTGGGGCTACACCTTC. Translating gives CASSAGQGAWGYTF.

V is TRBV2 and J is TRBJ1-4; maybe TRBD1 (5 bases). The CDR3 has 18 residues. V lost 5 bases and J 3 bases, leaving 22 bases between the germline ends. Germline V gene sequence: CDR1 SNHLY, CDR2 FYNNEI. The CDR3 DNA is TGTGCCAGCAGTATGGGAGGGATTGGGGCTGGAGCTAATGAAAAACTGTTTTTT. Protein product: CASSMGGIGAGANEKLFF. The variable domain in full, completed from reference TRBV2 and TRBJ1-4, reads EPEVTQTPSHQVTQMGQEVILRCVPISNHLYFYWYRQILGQKVEFLVSFYNNEISEKSEIFDDQFSVERPDGSNFTLKIRSTKLEDSAMYFCASSMGGIGAGANEKLFFGSGTQLSVL.

This chain uses TRBV7-8 with TRBJ1-2; 8 bases match TRBD1. The CDR3 contains 15 residues. Germline V gene sequence: CDR1 SGHVS, CDR2 FQNEAQ. V lost 5 bases, J lost 5 bases, and 10 bases stayed unmatched. The DNA of the CDR3 is TGTGCCAGCAGCCCGACAGGGGAGGACGGGTATGGCTACACCTTC. Its protein product is CASSPTGEDGYGYTF.

The V call is TRBV27, the J call TRBJ1-5; 9 bases are shared with TRBD1. The CDR3 is 14 residues long. The trim removed 5 bases at V and 7 bases at J, leaving 6 bases unmatched. CDR1 is MNHEY and CDR2 is SMNVEV in the germline V gene (reference sequence). CDR3 region: CASSNRGLGQPQHF. In DNA form, the CDR3 reads TGTGCCAGCAGTAACAGGGGGCTCGGACAGCCCCAGCATTTT.

The CDR3, as DNA: TGTGCCAGCAGTGACGTCAGGGCCACAGATACGCAGTATTTT. Its protein product is CASSDVRATDTQYF. The chain uses TRBV2 and TRBJ2-3, with D possibly TRBD1 on 5 matching bases. CDR1 and CDR2 (germline): SNHLY, FYNNEI. Trimming removed 3 bases at V and 2 bases at J, with 9 bases between. CDR3 length equals 14 residues.

As concerns this clone: The same CDR3 is also encoded by other DNA sequences in this sample. The chain links TRBV20-1 to TRBJ2-5; D not resolved. This CDR3 region has 11 residues. Germline V lookup: CDR1 DFQATT, CDR2 SNEGSKA (reference sequence). Trimming left V 5 bases short and J 3 bases short, with 7 bases between. The CDR3 here is CSASRKETQYF. The CDR3 DNA sequence: TGCAGTGCTTCTCGTAAAGAGACCCAGTACTTC.

V gene TRBV6-4 combines with J gene TRBJ1-2; D is uncertain. The CDR3 consists of 11 residues. V shed 7 bases and J shed 8 bases, with 11 bases lying between them. Germline V lookup: CDR1 MRHNA, CDR2 SNTAGT. The CDR3 DNA sequence: TGTGCCAGCACAACTTCTGAAGGCTACACCTTC. It is translated as CASTTSEGYTF.

The gene calls are TRBV4-3 and TRBJ1-2, with TRBD1 identical over 7 bases. This CDR3 is 13 amino acids long. Germline-derived CDR1 and CDR2 are LGHNA and YSLEER. Unmatched junction bases numbered 3, after V lost 5 bases and J lost 3 bases. CDR3 amino acids: CASSDRVDYGYTF. The CDR3 DNA follows: TGCGCCAGCAGCGACAGGGTTGACTATGGCTACACCTTC.

J is TRBJ2-3 and V is TRBV19, with TRBD2 as a possible D gene (6 bases). The CDR3 is 15 amino acids. In germline, CDR1 is LNHDA, CDR2 SQIVND (reference sequence). Here the CDR3 reads CATGLSGIGTDTQYF. The CDR3, as DNA: TGTGCGACGGGACTGTCGGGGATAGGCACAGATACGCAGTATTTT.

This chain connects TRBV10-1 to TRBJ2-1; 7 bases agree with TRBD1. V was clipped by 6 bases and J by 1 base; unmatched bases: 3. The CDR3 is made up of 14 amino acids. Germline CDR1 is WNHNN and CDR2 is SYGVQD (reference sequence). The CDR3 reads CASSRDSSYNEQFF. Here the CDR3 DNA reads TGCGCCAGCAGCCGGGACAGTTCCTACAATGAGCAGTTCTTC.

A few counts support this clone. The chain joins TRBV9 to TRBJ2-3, with 11 bases that match TRBD2. CDR3 length: 16 amino acids. V was pared by 5 bases and J by 6 bases, with 11 bases of the junction left unmatched. From germline, CDR1 is SGDLS and CDR2 YYNGEE. CDR3 nucleotide sequence: TGTGCCAGCAGATCGGGACTAGCGGCCGGGGGCGATACGCAGTATTTT. Its protein is CASRSGLAAGGDTQYF.

This chain uses TRBV5-1 with TRBJ1-1; TRBD1 matches at 9 bases. The CDR3 is made up of 16 amino acids. CDR1 is SGHRS and CDR2 is YFSETQ in the germline V gene. V gave up 0 bases and J gave up 1 base; unmatched junction bases: 4. CDR3 sequence reads: CASSLGDRDWNTEAFF. For the CDR3, the DNA is TGCGCCAGCAGCTTGGGGGACAGGGATTGGAACACTGAAGCTTTCTTT.

This clone was detected a few times. The chain carries TRBV7-6 and TRBJ1-3; D ambiguous. This CDR3 region has 15 residues. CDR1 and CDR2 (germline): SGHVS, FNYEAQ. Trimming took off 5 bases at V and 0 bases at J, with 11 bases between the two ends. The chain's CDR3 is CASSPRLRSGNTIYF. CDR3 coding DNA: TGTGCCAGCAGCCCCAGACTTCGCTCTGGAAACACCATATATTTT. The whole variable domain, filled in from reference TRBV7-6 and TRBJ1-3, reads GAGVSQSPRYKVTKRGQDVALRCDPISGHVSLYWYRQALGQGPEFLTYFNYEAQQDKSGLPNDRFSAERPEGSISTLTIQRTEQRDSAMYRCASSPRLRSGNTIYFGEGSWLTVV.

The chain has TRBV7-2 and TRBJ2-1; D perhaps matches TRBD2 (6 bases). V lost 6 bases and J lost 10, with 19 bases in between. The germline gives CDR1 SGHTA, CDR2 FQGNSA. The CDR3 covers 14 residues. Here the CDR3 reads CASSGDFAGGEQFF. The CDR3, as DNA: TGTGCCAGCAGTGGGGACTTTGCCGGAGGGGAGCAGTTCTTC.

This clone was recorded once. This chain connects TRBV5-1 to TRBJ2-7; D uncertain. V was clipped by 2 bases and J by 0 bases, with 3 bases between them. Germline loops: CDR1 SGHRS, CDR2 YFSETQ. This CDR3 has 12 residues. The CDR3: CASSFSSYEQYF. The CDR3 DNA sequence: TGCGCCAGCAGCTTTAGCTCCTACGAGCAGTACTTC.

The chain couples TRBV6-1 to TRBJ2-1; D call uncertain. The V end lost 0 bases, the J end lost 8 bases, and 20 bases lay between the germline ends. The CDR3 sequence is 17 residues long. Germline V gives CDR1 MNHNS, CDR2 SASEGT. CDR3 coding DNA: TGTGCCAGCAGTGAAGCCGGTTACCGCAGGTCGTATGATGAGCAGTTCTTC. This translates into CASSEAGYRRSYDEQFF.

The V gene is TRBV4-1, the J gene TRBJ1-2, with D possibly being TRBD1 (6 bases). Trimming took off 0 bases at V and 7 bases at J, with 15 bases between the two ends. This CDR3 region has 15 residues. Germline lookup yields CDR1 MGHRA and CDR2 YSYEKL. The CDR3 reads CASSQEGGSGTGYTF. The CDR3 DNA is TGCGCCAGCAGCCAAGAAGGGGGATCAGGCACTGGCTACACCTTC.